The clone carrying this T cell receptor (beta chain) was seen only once. No antigen is known for it. These data originate in a study of shared clonotypes between healthy human individuals. Whole-study results and caveats: Clonotype sharing across several donors was observed for 5% to 6.5% of naive CD4 clonotypes. Clonotypes shared by all four donors outscored non-shared clonotypes in generation probability.

Sequenced by immunoSEQ multiplex PCR; TCRdb stores in-frame clones only, minus some. The table has about a million clones, approximately 77% seen once. This CDR3 comprises 16 residues. The germline V gene encodes CDR1 SGHRS and CDR2 YFSETQ. Trimming took 4 bases from V and 5 from J, leaving 22 bases between them. The chain uses TRBV5-1 and TRBJ2-7, with D possibly being TRBD1 (6 bases). What was sequenced was memory CD4+ T cells from PBMCs. Subset: CD45RA-negative fraction. The receptor was derived from a man younger than 35 in good health. Some clones in this sample may be carry-over from other donors' samples. CDR3 coding DNA: TGCGCCAGCAGCCCTGACCCCTACGGTCGGACAGACGAGCAGTACTTC. Amino acid sequence: CASSPDPYGRTDEQYF.